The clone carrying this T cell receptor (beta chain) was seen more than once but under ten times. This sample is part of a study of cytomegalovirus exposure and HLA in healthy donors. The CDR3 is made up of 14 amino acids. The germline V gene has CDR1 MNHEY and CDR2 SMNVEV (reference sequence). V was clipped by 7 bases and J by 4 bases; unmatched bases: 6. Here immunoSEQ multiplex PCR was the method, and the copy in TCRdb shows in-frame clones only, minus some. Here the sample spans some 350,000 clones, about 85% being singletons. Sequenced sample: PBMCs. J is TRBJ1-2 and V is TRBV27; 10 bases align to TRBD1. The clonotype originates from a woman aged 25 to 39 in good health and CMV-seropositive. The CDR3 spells CASTSTGGTYGYTF. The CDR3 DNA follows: TGTGCCAGCACCTCGACAGGGGGCACCTATGGCTACACCTTC.